Below are 30 T cell receptor beta chains sequenced from a single sample in a study of response to subunit inactivated influenza vaccine. A single record per CDR3 protein comes from TCRdb applying MiXCR to the RT-PCR reads. The top ten clones hold approximately 2% of a sample with about 520,000 distinct CDR3 sequences, about 25% of them seen once. The specimen was CD4+ T cells sorted from PBMCs, collected 5 to 6 days after vaccination. The receptors here all came from a man aged 45-65 years who received an inactivated influenza vaccine.

The table lists this clonotype with a few counts. The chain carries TRBV7-9 and TRBJ1-6, with 7 nucleotides matching TRBD1. CDR1 and CDR2 from the germline V gene are SEHNR and FQNEAQ (reference sequence). The J segment lost 6 bases and the V segment lost 5 bases, leaving 7 bases of the junction unmatched. CDR3 length equals 15 residues. The CDR3 DNA reads TGTGCCAGCAGCCTCCCCGGGACAGTTAATTCACCCCTCCACTTT. Translating gives CASSLPGTVNSPLHF.

This clonotype was detected many times. This sequence joins TRBV5-1 and TRBJ2-3; possibly TRBD2 for D (6 bases). Germline CDR1 and CDR2: SGHRS and YFSETQ. The CDR3 extends over 15 amino acids. Trimming cost V 4 bases and J 0 bases, with 12 bases left between them. CDR3: CASSASGTSTDTQYF. The CDR3 DNA reads TGCGCCAGCAGCGCATCCGGGACTAGCACAGATACGCAGTATTTT.

This clonotype showed up just a few times. This rearrangement joins TRBV7-9 to TRBJ2-1; weak D call: TRBD1 (6 bases). Deletions cut 5 bases from V and 6 bases from J, with 17 bases between. The CDR3 sequence is 15 residues long. Germline assignment: CDR1 SEHNR and CDR2 FQNEAQ (reference sequence). The CDR3 region is CASSPKYRESNEQFF. Here the CDR3 DNA reads TGTGCCAGCAGCCCTAAATACAGGGAAAGCAATGAGCAGTTCTTC.

CDR3 in DNA: TGTGCCAGCAGCTTAAGTGCCAGTGGGGTTCCCTACGAGCAGTACTTC. Protein: CASSLSASGVPYEQYF. This chain connects TRBV7-2 to TRBJ2-7; D uncertain. V was pared by 2 bases and J by 2 bases, with 16 bases between. Germline values: CDR1 SGHTA, CDR2 FQGNSA. The CDR3 totals 16 residues. The variable domain in full, with the rest retrieved from reference TRBV7-2 and TRBJ2-7, is GAGVSQSPSNKVTEKGKDVELRCDPISGHTALYWYRQSLGQGLEFLIYFQGNSAPDKSGLPSDRFSAERTGGSVSTLTIQRTQQEDSAVYLCASSLSASGVPYEQYFGPGTRLTVT.

The CDR3: CASSFSWIGTEELFF. The DNA for the CDR3 is TGTGCCAGCAGCTTTAGCTGGATAGGCACGGAGGAGCTGTTTTTT. This chain joins TRBV7-2 and TRBJ2-2; D remains ambiguous. Trimming shortened V by 3 bases and J by 10 bases, and 18 bases separated the two germline ends. CDR3 length equals 15 residues. Germline loops: CDR1 SGHTA, CDR2 FQGNSA.

Points on this clonotype: At one end, the junction sequence differs from germline, possibly due to a read error. CDR3 sequence (DNA): TGCTGTGCTAGAGGCTCAGGGGGACGGAGGTACCAAGAGACCCAGTACTTC. This codes for CCARGSGGRRYQETQYF. V and J are TRBV20-1 and TRBJ2-5, with 7 bases identical to TRBD1. The CDR3 is 17 residues long. Germline V lookup: CDR1 DFQATT, CDR2 SNEGSKA (reference sequence).

In this sample, this clonotype turned up a few times. The chain uses TRBV15 and TRBJ2-3; no firm D call. CDR3 length: 14 amino acids. Per germline, CDR1 LNHNV and CDR2 YYDKDF (reference sequence). Deletions cut 5 bases from V and 5 bases from J, with 14 bases between. CDR3 region: CATSPGDSQDTQYF. The CDR3 nucleotides read TGTGCCACCAGCCCCGGAGACTCGCAAGATACGCAGTATTTT.

In this sample, this clonotype turned up once. The chain has TRBV4-3 and TRBJ2-3; D gene uncertain. The CDR3 is made up of 15 amino acids. Germline CDR1 and CDR2: LGHNA and YSLEER. V gave up 4 bases and J gave up 2 bases, with 13 bases separating them. CDR3 DNA sequence: TGCGCCAGCAGCCTTAATCGACTTACCACAGATACGCAGTATTTT. This gives the protein CASSLNRLTTDTQYF.

The chain has TRBV5-1 and TRBJ2-2, with 8 bases aligning to TRBD1. The length of the CDR3 is 16 residues. With 1 base clipped from V and 0 bases from J, the junction kept 2 bases outside the gene matches. Germline V gene data show CDR1 as SGHRS and CDR2 as YFSETQ. CDR3 region: CASSLLGQANTGELFF. The CDR3 nucleotides read TGCGCCAGCAGCTTGTTGGGACAGGCGAACACCGGGGAGCTGTTTTTT.

This chain joins TRBV12-3 or TRBV12-4 and TRBJ2-5, with D possibly being TRBD2 (5 bases). The length of the CDR3 is 13 residues. V lost 2 bases and J 3 bases, leaving 7 bases between the germline ends. CDR3 amino acids: CASSLRGKETQYF. Here the CDR3 DNA reads TGTGCCAGCAGTTTACGGGGTAAAGAGACCCAGTACTTC.

The V and J genes are TRBV7-2 and TRBJ2-1; 9 bases are shared with TRBD1. The V and J ends lost 5 bases and 2 bases, in that order; junction bases with no gene match: 4. The CDR3 is 15 residues long. The germline gives CDR1 SGHTA, CDR2 FQGNSA. The CDR3: CASSDGTGTYNEQFF. CDR3 nucleotide sequence: TGTGCCAGCAGCGACGGGACAGGGACCTACAATGAGCAGTTCTTC.

The rearrangement joins TRBV27 to TRBJ2-2; the D gene could be TRBD1 or TRBD2 (6 bases each). Germline CDR1 is MNHEY and CDR2 is SMNVEV (reference sequence). V was pared by 6 bases and J by 5 bases, with 19 bases between. The CDR3 sequence is 16 residues long. The CDR3 spells CASREWGALETGELFF. CDR3 bases: TGTGCCAGCAGAGAGTGGGGGGCTCTAGAGACCGGGGAGCTGTTTTTT.

This clonotype came up a few times. The CDR3 region is CASRDSSTDTQYF. CDR3 in DNA: TGTGCCAGCCGGGACTCTAGCACAGATACGCAGTATTTT. The rearrangement links TRBV10-3 to TRBJ2-3, with D possibly being TRBD2 (6 bases). The CDR3 consists of 13 residues. CDR1 ENHRY and CDR2 SYGVKD come from the germline V gene. The germline V and J ends were trimmed by 10 bases and 0 bases, with 11 bases remaining between them.

This sequence joins TRBV5-1 and TRBJ2-7; D remains ambiguous. Per the germline V gene, CDR1 is SGHRS and CDR2 is YFSETQ. Trimming took 2 bases from V and 2 from J, leaving 8 bases between them. This CDR3 comprises 13 residues. CDR3 DNA: TGCGCCAGCAGCTTAACCATGGCCTACGAGCAGTACTTC. Translated, it gives CASSLTMAYEQYF. The entire variable domain, with the rest obtained from reference TRBV5-1 and TRBJ2-7, is as follows: KAGVTQTPRYLIKTRGQQVTLSCSPISGHRSVSWYQQTPGQGLQFLFEYFSETQRNKGNFPGRFSGRQFSNSRSEMNVSTLELGDSALYLCASSLTMAYEQYFGPGTRLTVT.

This clonotype was recorded a few times. The CDR3 DNA is TGTGCCACCGTTAAAGGCCCCAATCAGCCCCAGCATTTT. Residues: CATVKGPNQPQHF. This chain joins TRBV6-5 and TRBJ1-5; D not certain. This CDR3 is built from 13 residues. V was cut by 10 bases and J by 3 bases, with 13 bases left in between. CDR1 is MNHEY and CDR2 is SVGAGI in the germline V gene.

This clonotype was counted only a few times. V is TRBV5-6 and J is TRBJ2-3, with D perhaps matching TRBD1 (5 bases). CDR3 length equals 16 residues. Germline values: CDR1 SGHDT, CDR2 YYEEEE. Trimming took 4 bases from V and 0 from J, leaving 15 bases between them. This chain's CDR3 is CASSRLGQASTDTQYF. In DNA, the CDR3 is TGTGCCAGCAGCCGTCTCGGACAAGCGAGCACAGATACGCAGTATTTT.

This clonotype was seen ten or more times. This rearrangement joins TRBV5-1 to TRBJ1-2; D ambiguous. CDR3 length: 13 residues. Germline V CDR1 and CDR2: SGHRS, YFSETQ. Trimming pared 1 base from V and 1 base from J, leaving 5 bases between. This CDR3 is CASSLSYNYGYTF. CDR3 DNA sequence: TGCGCCAGCAGCTTGTCGTATAACTATGGCTACACCTTC.

This clonotype was seen a handful of times. The gene calls are TRBV10-3 and TRBJ1-6; D gene ambiguous. Germline assignment: CDR1 ENHRY and CDR2 SYGVKD. V lost 6 bases, J lost 9 bases, and 21 bases lay in between. The CDR3 is 16 amino acids. CDR3 DNA: TGTGCCATCAGCCCCGACATACATACCTTGGGTTCACCCCTCCACTTT. It codes for CAISPDIHTLGSPLHF.

Points on this clonotype: The junction shows a germline mismatch at one end, possibly a read error. The chain joins TRBV12-3 or TRBV12-4 to TRBJ1-6, with 7 bases matching TRBD1. CDR3 length equals 19 residues. As DNA, the CDR3 is TGTGCCAGCAGTTCCCGGGACAGCCTCTTCAGCTCCTATAATTCACCCCTGCACTTT. Translating it yields CASSSRDSLFSSYNSPLHF.

This clonotype was observed a few times. This chain uses TRBV18 with TRBJ2-5; D gene unclear. V was shortened by 2 bases and J by 5 bases, with 6 bases between the two germline ends. The CDR3 extends over 12 amino acids. Germline-derived CDR1 and CDR2 are KGHSH and LQKENI. Here the CDR3 DNA reads TGTGCCAGCTCACCAGAGATGGAGACCCAGTACTTC. This codes for CASSPEMETQYF.

This clonotype was recorded a few times. The chain combines TRBV4-1 with TRBJ2-5; the D gene is possibly TRBD1 (6 bases). The CDR3 has 15 amino acids. Trimming shortened V by 3 bases and J by 4 bases, and 15 bases separated the two germline ends. Germline assignment: CDR1 MGHRA and CDR2 YSYEKL. CDR3 sequence reads: CASSHAGAHGETQYF. In DNA form, the CDR3 reads TGCGCCAGCAGCCACGCAGGGGCCCACGGAGAGACCCAGTACTTC.

The genes are TRBV5-1 and TRBJ2-7; 8 bases map to TRBD1. Germline values: CDR1 SGHRS, CDR2 YFSETQ. V gave up 6 bases and J gave up 4 bases; unmatched junction bases: 6. The CDR3 covers 13 residues. The CDR3 DNA reads TGCGCCAGCAAGCGACAGGGGAGTTACGAGCAGTACTTC. Its protein is CASKRQGSYEQYF.

This clonotype came up once. The chain joins TRBV11-2 to TRBJ2-1; the match to TRBD2 covers 9 bases. The CDR3 has 16 amino acids. Germline values: CDR1 SGHAT, CDR2 FQNNGV. The V segment lost 5 bases and the J segment 4 bases; nucleotides outside the gene matches: 9. CDR3 protein: CASSPSPAGGYNEQFF. In DNA form, the CDR3 reads TGTGCCAGCAGCCCCTCCCCAGCGGGGGGTTACAATGAGCAGTTCTTC.

The rearrangement joins TRBV4-1 to TRBJ1-3; D gene unclear. CDR1 and CDR2 from the germline V gene are MGHRA and YSYEKL. V gave up 4 bases and J gave up 2 bases, with 21 bases separating them. The CDR3 length is 18 residues. The CDR3 coding sequence is TGCGCCAGCAGCCCAACTCGAGCAACCCTCCACCCTGGAAACACCATATATTTT. This translates into CASSPTRATLHPGNTIYF.

There are a few counts of this clonotype. CDR3 nucleotides: TGTGCCAGCAGCTTGTGGACAGGGTTAAACGAGCAGTACTTC. Translating it yields CASSLWTGLNEQYF. The rearrangement uses TRBV11-2 and TRBJ2-7; 8 bases map to TRBD1. The junction had 6 bases not matched to a gene; V was cut back by 3 bases and J by 5 bases. Germline CDR1 and CDR2: SGHAT and FQNNGV. The CDR3 has 14 residues.

This clonotype was seen only a few times. V and J are TRBV12-3 or TRBV12-4 and TRBJ2-1; no firm D call. CDR3 size: 11 residues. Trimming left V 6 bases short and J 8 bases short, with 8 bases between. The CDR3 reads CASRERYEQFF. In nucleotides, the CDR3 is TGTGCCAGCAGGGAGAGGTATGAGCAGTTCTTC.

The CDR3 nucleotides read TGTGCCAGCAGCTTACTGGCTAGCGGGGGGCCGGAGTTCTTC. Protein product: CASSLLASGGPEFF. The rearrangement joins TRBV7-8 to TRBJ2-1; 11 positions match TRBD2. J gave up 14 bases and V 2 bases, and 8 bases lay outside the gene matches. CDR1 is SGHVS and CDR2 is FQNEAQ in the germline V gene. The CDR3 loop spans 14 amino acids.

This clonotype has a count of ten or more. V is TRBV5-6 and J is TRBJ2-1; unclear D gene. Germline V gene lookup returns CDR1 SGHDT and CDR2 YYEEEE. V was pared by 1 base and J by 5 bases, with 7 bases between. This CDR3 contains 13 residues. The DNA for the CDR3 is TGTGCCAGCAGCTTGTGGGTACACAATGAGCAGTTCTTC. It codes for CASSLWVHNEQFF.

CDR3 in DNA: TGTGCCAGCATGGGACAGGGAGAACGCGAGCAGTACTTC. Translation gives CASMGQGEREQYF. The chain uses TRBV7-9 and TRBJ2-7; 9 bases align to TRBD1. The CDR3 loop spans 13 amino acids. The junction had 7 bases not matched to a gene; V was cut back by 7 bases and J by 6 bases. Germline assignment: CDR1 SEHNR and CDR2 FQNEAQ (reference sequence).

This clonotype turned up a few times. J is TRBJ2-1 and V is TRBV20-1, with 7 bases identical to TRBD1. Germline lookup yields CDR1 DFQATT and CDR2 SNEGSKA (reference sequence). This CDR3 is 16 amino acids long. V was pared by 0 bases and J by 8 bases, with 13 bases of the junction left unmatched. The CDR3 DNA reads TGCAGTGCTAGAGATCGCAGGGGGTCCTTGGTCCATGAGCAGTTCTTC. This translates into CSARDRRGSLVHEQFF.